The 19 T cell receptor beta chains in this list originate from one sample, sequenced in a study of shared clonotypes between healthy human individuals. Positively selected for CCR7, the CD45RO-negative cells used as naive CD8 cells excluded terminally differentiated effector memory CD45RA+ cells. TCRdb's table, derived via immunoSEQ multiplex PCR, lists solely in-frame clones and lacks some. The table includes about 2,100,000 clones, more than 85% detected once. The sample taken for sequencing was naive CD8+ T cells from PBMCs. These TCRs come from a man aged 18 to 35 in good health. Some clones in this sample may be carry-over from other donors' samples.

The rearrangement links TRBV27 to TRBJ2-7; the match to TRBD1 covers 8 bases. Per germline, CDR1 MNHEY and CDR2 SMNVEV (reference sequence). J gave up 3 bases and V 5 bases, and 9 bases lay outside the gene matches. CDR3 size: 15 residues. This CDR3 is CASSLTGGYYYEQYF. The CDR3 DNA reads TGTGCCAGCAGTCTCACAGGGGGATACTACTACGAGCAGTACTTC.

The chain combines TRBV6-1 with TRBJ1-1; TRBD1 is a possible D gene (5 bases). CDR3 length equals 14 residues. V lost 6 bases and J 5 bases, leaving 16 bases between the germline ends. Germline CDR1 reads MNHNS; CDR2 reads SASEGT. In DNA, the CDR3 is TGTGCCAGCAGCACCGGGACCGTAAGGACTGAAGCTTTCTTT. Translated, it gives CASSTGTVRTEAFF.

This clone was recorded a few times. The chain joins TRBV28 to TRBJ1-1; D gene ambiguous. V shed 8 bases and J shed 11 bases, with 18 bases lying between them. Germline V lookup: CDR1 MDHEN, CDR2 SYDVKM. This CDR3 is built from 12 residues. The DNA for the CDR3 is TGTGCCAGCGCCGCCGAGGGTTTAGAGGCTTTCTTT. It is translated as CASAAEGLEAFF. The full variable domain, its missing parts supplied by reference TRBV28 and TRBJ1-1, is DVKVTQSSRYLVKRTGEKVFLECVQDMDHENMFWYRQDPGLGLRLIYFSYDVKMKEKGDIPEGYSVSREKKERFSLILESASTNQTSMYLCASAAEGLEAFFGQGTRLTVV.

Notes on this clone: Distinct nucleotide sequences in the sample also encode this CDR3. The V gene is TRBV13, the J gene TRBJ2-1, with 8 bases identical to TRBD1. V was clipped by 0 bases and J by 4 bases; unmatched bases: 2. Germline CDR1 PRHDT, CDR2 FYEKMQ (reference sequence). CDR3 length equals 15 residues. This chain's CDR3 is CASSLGGTGYNEQFF. The CDR3, as DNA: TGTGCCAGCAGCTTAGGAGGGACAGGATACAATGAGCAGTTCTTC.

This clone was observed a handful of times. The V call is TRBV30, the J call TRBJ2-2, with D unresolved. The ends were cut back, 7 bases at V and 6 bases at J, with 12 bases in the middle. Per germline, CDR1 GTSNPN and CDR2 SVGIG (reference sequence). The CDR3 loop spans 12 amino acids. DNA of the CDR3: TGTGCCTCCAGAGTGGAGTCCGGGGAGCTGTTTTTT. Translating gives CASRVESGELFF.

This clone is a singleton in its sample. The chain employs TRBV7-3 and TRBJ2-5; TRBD2 aligns across 10 bases. Germline V gene sequence: CDR1 SGHTA, CDR2 FQGTGA. The CDR3 length is 15 residues. V shed 4 bases, J shed 5 bases, and the junction held 7 bases outside the gene matches. CDR3 amino acids: CASSSNGLAAETQYF. Here the CDR3 DNA reads TGTGCCAGCAGCTCCAACGGACTAGCGGCTGAGACCCAGTACTTC.

Details on this clone: It is likely a read error, because the conserved phenylalanine at the end of the CDR3 is missing. V gene TRBV10-3 combines with J gene TRBJ1-5; D gene unclear. The CDR3 has 15 residues. The germline V and J ends were trimmed by 3 bases and 1 base, with 10 bases remaining between them. The germline gives CDR1 ENHRY, CDR2 SYGVKD. The CDR3 DNA sequence: TGTGCCATCAGTGATCTACCCGGGAGCAATCAGCCCCAGCATCTT. Amino acids: CAISDLPGSNQPQHL.

The genes are TRBV10-3 and TRBJ2-7; TRBD2 aligns across 7 bases. The junction had 7 bases not matched to a gene; V was cut back by 4 bases and J by 7 bases. CDR1 and CDR2 (germline): ENHRY, SYGVKD. The CDR3 is 13 amino acids. CDR3 region: CAISAGGAGEQYF. The CDR3, as DNA: TGTGCCATCAGTGCGGGGGGAGCAGGGGAGCAGTACTTC.

The V gene is TRBV11-3, the J gene TRBJ2-7, with D perhaps matching TRBD2 (7 bases). Looked up from germline, CDR1 is SGHNT and CDR2 is YENEEA. The germline V and J ends were trimmed by 1 base and 5 bases, with 15 bases remaining between them. This CDR3 comprises 15 residues. The CDR3 nucleotides are TGTGCCAGCAGCTTAGGTGCGGGGGCGCCCAACGAGCAGTACTTC. Its translation is CASSLGAGAPNEQYF.

The rearrangement links TRBV7-8 to TRBJ1-5; D unresolved. Germline-derived CDR1 and CDR2 are SGHVS and FQNEAQ. The CDR3 has 13 residues. The ends were cut back, 2 bases at V and 4 bases at J, with 6 bases in the middle. The CDR3 here is CASSLFENQPQHF. The CDR3 DNA reads as TGTGCCAGCAGCTTATTTGAGAATCAGCCCCAGCATTTT.

Turning to this clone: The same CDR3 is also encoded by other DNA sequences in this sample. J is TRBJ1-2 and V is TRBV7-9; no firm D call. The V end lost 5 bases, the J end lost 7 bases, and 14 bases lay between the germline ends. Germline-derived CDR1 and CDR2 are SEHNR and FQNEAQ (reference sequence). The CDR3 runs to 13 residues. Here the CDR3 reads CASSLAAVFGYTF. In nucleotides, the CDR3 is TGTGCCAGCAGCCTGGCTGCTGTGTTTGGCTACACCTTC.

The rearrangement uses TRBV10-3 and TRBJ2-7; tentative D call: TRBD2 (6 bases). This CDR3 has 14 amino acids. Trimming pared 3 bases from V and 5 bases from J, leaving 14 bases between. Germline loops: CDR1 ENHRY, CDR2 SYGVKD. DNA for the CDR3: TGTGCCATCAGTGACGGGGGAGGCATCAACGAGCAGTACTTC. This encodes CAISDGGGINEQYF.

This chain links TRBV7-8 with TRBJ1-2, with no clear D. The CDR3 loop spans 13 amino acids. V lost 0 bases, J lost 4 bases, and 6 bases lay in between. The germline V gene encodes CDR1 SGHVS and CDR2 FQNEAQ. The CDR3 region has the DNA TGTGCCAGCAGCTTAGCGCCAGCCTATGGCTACACCTTC. Its translation is CASSLAPAYGYTF.

The chain uses TRBV6-5 and TRBJ1-1; D unresolved. V shed 0 bases and J shed 1 base, with 9 bases lying between them. The germline V gene has CDR1 MNHEY and CDR2 SVGAGI. The CDR3 totals 15 residues. In nucleotides, the CDR3 is TGTGCCAGCAGTTACTCGCTGATTGGGAACACTGAAGCTTTCTTT. Its translation is CASSYSLIGNTEAFF.

The chain employs TRBV5-6 and TRBJ1-4; the D is unclear. Germline V gene lookup returns CDR1 SGHDT and CDR2 YYEEEE. Deletions cut 6 bases from V and 4 bases from J, with 7 bases between. CDR3 length: 12 amino acids. For the CDR3, the DNA is TGTGCCAGCACTTGGGGTAATGAAAAACTGTTTTTT. Translating it yields CASTWGNEKLFF.

As DNA, the CDR3 is TGCAGCGGGGCCGACAGGGTGGGAAACACTGAAGCTTTCTTT. Its translation is CSGADRVGNTEAFF. The gene calls are TRBV29-1 and TRBJ1-1; TRBD1 agrees at 7 bases. V was clipped by 7 bases and J by 2 bases; unmatched bases: 10. Germline V CDR1 and CDR2: SQVTM, ANQGSEA. The CDR3 covers 14 residues.

The chain is built from TRBV9 and TRBJ1-2; D may be TRBD1 (6 bases). The CDR3 runs 15 residues. Germline-derived CDR1 and CDR2 are SGDLS and YYNGEE. Trimming removed 0 bases from V and 6 bases from J, with 15 bases in between. The CDR3 loop reads CASSVVPSRQDGYTF. DNA for the CDR3: TGTGCCAGCAGCGTAGTACCCTCCAGACAGGATGGCTACACCTTC.

In regard to this clone: The same CDR3 can be traced to other DNA sequences in this sample. The V gene is TRBV27, the J gene TRBJ1-5; 7 bases agree with TRBD1. CDR1 is MNHEY, CDR2 SMNVEV, per germline (reference sequence). J lost 4 bases, V lost 6 bases, and 9 bases had no gene match. The CDR3 is 15 amino acids. The chain's CDR3 is CASSFGPGGNQPQHF. DNA of the CDR3: TGTGCCAGCAGCTTCGGCCCAGGGGGGAATCAGCCCCAGCATTTT.

V and J are TRBV28 and TRBJ1-5; no clear D gene. V lost 5 bases to trimming and J lost 7 bases, with 6 bases between them. This CDR3 is built from 11 residues. CDR1 is MDHEN and CDR2 is SYDVKM in the germline V gene. The CDR3 nucleotides are TGTGCCAGCAGTGCTACGCAGCCCCAGCATTTT. This encodes CASSATQPQHF.